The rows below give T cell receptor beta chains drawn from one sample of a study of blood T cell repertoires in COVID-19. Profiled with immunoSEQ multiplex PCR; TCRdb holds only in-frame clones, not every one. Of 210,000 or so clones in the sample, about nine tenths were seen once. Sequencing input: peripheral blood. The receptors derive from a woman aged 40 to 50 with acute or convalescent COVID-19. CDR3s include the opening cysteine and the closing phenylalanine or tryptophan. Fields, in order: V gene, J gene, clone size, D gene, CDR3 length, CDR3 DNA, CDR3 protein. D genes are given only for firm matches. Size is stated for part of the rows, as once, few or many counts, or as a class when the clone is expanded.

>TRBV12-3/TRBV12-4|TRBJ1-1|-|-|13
TGTGCCAGCAGGGCGGGACTGGGCCTTGAAGCTTTCTTT
CASRAGLGLEAFF
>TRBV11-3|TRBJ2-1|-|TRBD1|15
TGTGCCAGCAGCCGCACAGGGGTCTCCTACAATGAGCAGTTCTTC
CASSRTGVSYNEQFF
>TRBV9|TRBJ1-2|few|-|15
TGTGCCAGCAGCGTAGGCACAGGAAGTTCGGGTGGCTACACCTTC
CASSVGTGSSGGYTF
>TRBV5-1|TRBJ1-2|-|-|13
TGCGCCAGCAGCTTTCCGGGAATCTATGGCTACACCTTC
CASSFPGIYGYTF
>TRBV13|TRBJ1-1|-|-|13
TGTGCCAGCAGCTTCCGGGAGAACACTGAAGCTTTCTTT
CASSFRENTEAFF
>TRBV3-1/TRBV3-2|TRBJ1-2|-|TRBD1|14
TGTGCCAGCACCCCCGGGACAGGGGTTTTTGGCTACACCTTC
CASTPGTGVFGYTF
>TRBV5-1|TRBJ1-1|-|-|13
TGCGCCAGCAGCTTGACAGTTAACACTGAAGCTTTCTTT
CASSLTVNTEAFF
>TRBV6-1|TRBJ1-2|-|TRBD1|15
TGTGCCAGCAGTGAAGAAATAGCAGGGGGGAATGGCTACACCTTC
CASSEEIAGGNGYTF
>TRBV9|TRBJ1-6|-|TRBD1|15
TGTGCCAGCAGCGTAGGGGACAGGGGGTCCTCACCCCTCCACTTT
CASSVGDRGSSPLHF
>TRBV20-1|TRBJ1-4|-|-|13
TGCAGTGCTAGTTGGGGGGGCGCGGAAAAACTGTTTTTT
CSASWGGAEKLFF
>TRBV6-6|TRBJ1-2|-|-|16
TGTGCCAGCAGCCATCCATGGGGGCAGGGGAACTATGGCTACACCTTC
CASSHPWGQGNYGYTF
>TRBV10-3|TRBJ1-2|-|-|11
TGTGCCATCAGTCAGGGGAGTAGGGACACCTTC
CAISQGSRDTF
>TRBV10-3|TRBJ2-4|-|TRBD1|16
TGTGCCATCAGTGAGTCGAGACAGGGGGTAGAAAACATTCAGTACTTC
CAISESRQGVENIQYF
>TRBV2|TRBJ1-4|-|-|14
TGTGCCAGCACTCGGACAACAACTAATGAAAAACTGTTTTTT
CASTRTTTNEKLFF
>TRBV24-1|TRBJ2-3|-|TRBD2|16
TGTGCCGCGGGGGTGGGAGCGGGGATTCGCACAGATACGCAGTATTTT
CAAGVGAGIRTDTQYF
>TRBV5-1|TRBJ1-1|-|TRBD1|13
TGCGCCAGCAGCTCCGGACAGGGTTCTGAAGCTTTCTTT
CASSSGQGSEAFF
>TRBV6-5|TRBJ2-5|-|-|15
TGTGCCAGCAGCCCAGCGGCAGGGGACCAAGAGACCCAGTACTTC
CASSPAAGDQETQYF
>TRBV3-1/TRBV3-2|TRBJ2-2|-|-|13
TGTGCCAGCAGCCTCACAGGCACCGGGGAGCTGTTTTTT
CASSLTGTGELFF
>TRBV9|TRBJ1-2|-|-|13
TGTGCCAGCAGCGTAGACAGGGTACATGGCTACACCTTC
CASSVDRVHGYTF
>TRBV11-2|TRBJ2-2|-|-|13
TGTGCCAGCAGCTTAGTCCGGGGCGGGGAGCTGTTTTTT
CASSLVRGGELFF
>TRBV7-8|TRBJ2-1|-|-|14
TGTGCCAGCAGCCCCCATACAGGCCTCCATGAGCAGTTCTTC
CASSPHTGLHEQFF
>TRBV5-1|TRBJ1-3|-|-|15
TGCGCCAGCAGCTTGGAAGGCCGCGCGGTGAACACCATATATTTT
CASSLEGRAVNTIYF